Below are 25 T cell receptor beta chains sequenced from a single sample in a study of blood T cell repertoires in COVID-19. The assay was immunoSEQ multiplex PCR, and TCRdb's table has in-frame clones only and misses some. This repertoire shows some 300,000 clones, 70% to 90% found once; its top ten account for over 1%. What was sequenced was peripheral blood. Receptors originate from a man in his 70s with acute or convalescent COVID-19.

The chain employs TRBV6-1 and TRBJ2-5, with a possible D match to TRBD2 (6 bases). This CDR3 contains 14 residues. Trimming took 6 bases from V and 2 from J, leaving 13 bases between them. Germline assignment: CDR1 MNHNS and CDR2 SASEGT. CDR3 DNA: TGTGCCAGCAGGGTTAGCGGCAATCAAGAGACCCAGTACTTC. Its protein product is CASRVSGNQETQYF.

The CDR3 coding sequence is TGTGCCAGCAGTTTGACAACACCAGATACGCAGTATTTT. It yields the protein CASSLTTPDTQYF. This chain uses TRBV12-3 or TRBV12-4 with TRBJ2-3; D is unresolved. The CDR3 consists of 13 residues. V was pared by 3 bases and J by 4 bases, with 8 bases between.

This rearrangement joins TRBV5-8 to TRBJ2-1, with 8 positions matching TRBD1. Germline V CDR1 and CDR2: SGHTS, YDEGEE. With 5 bases clipped from V and 0 bases from J, the junction kept 1 base outside the gene matches. The CDR3 runs 14 residues. The DNA for the CDR3 is TGTGCCAGCAGGGGACAGGACTCCTACAATGAGCAGTTCTTC. The encoded protein is CASRGQDSYNEQFF. The entire variable domain, with the rest obtained from reference TRBV5-8 and TRBJ2-1, is as follows: EAGVTQSPTHLIKTRGQQATLRCSPISGHTSVYWYQQALGLGLQFLLWYDEGEERNRGNFPPRFSGRQFPNYSSELNVNALELEDSALYLCASRGQDSYNEQFFGPGTRLTVL.

The chain has TRBV5-1 and TRBJ2-2, with TRBD2 identical over 7 bases. V was pared by 4 bases and J by 4 bases, with 10 bases of the junction left unmatched. Per the germline V gene, CDR1 is SGHRS and CDR2 is YFSETQ. The CDR3 sequence is 16 residues long. The CDR3 nucleotides read TGCGCCAGCAGCAGGGATGGACTAGGTGCCACCGGGGAGCTGTTTTTT. Encoded protein: CASSRDGLGATGELFF. Full variable domain (missing parts from reference TRBV5-1 and TRBJ2-2): KAGVTQTPRYLIKTRGQQVTLSCSPISGHRSVSWYQQTPGQGLQFLFEYFSETQRNKGNFPGRFSGRQFSNSRSEMNVSTLELGDSALYLCASSRDGLGATGELFFGEGSRLTVL.

The V gene is TRBV7-9, the J gene TRBJ2-3; 7 bases map to TRBD2. Trimming took 5 bases from V and 3 from J; bases not matched to a gene: 5. The CDR3 has 14 amino acids. Germline V CDR1 and CDR2: SEHNR, FQNEAQ (reference sequence). The chain's CDR3 is CASSPLAATDTQYF. The CDR3 DNA follows: TGTGCCAGCAGCCCCCTAGCGGCTACAGATACGCAGTATTTT.

This chain connects TRBV6-6 to TRBJ2-6, with 12 bases identical to TRBD2. Germline V gene lookup returns CDR1 MNHNY and CDR2 SVGAGI (reference sequence). V trimming: 5 bases; J trimming: 0 bases; junction bases outside the gene matches: 2. The CDR3 is 17 amino acids. In DNA form, the CDR3 reads TGTGCCAGCAGTCTAGCGGGAGGGAACTCTGGGGCCAACGTCCTGACTTTC. It translates to CASSLAGGNSGANVLTF.

The rearrangement joins TRBV7-4 to TRBJ2-2; a weak D match, TRBD1 (6 bases). The germline gives CDR1 SGHVT, CDR2 SQSDAQ. V was cut by 7 bases and J by 3 bases, with 21 bases left in between. This CDR3 has 17 amino acids. CDR3 nucleotides: TGTGCCAGCACCCGAGGTGGGACACCTCTTTACACCGGGGAGCTGTTTTTT. This encodes CASTRGGTPLYTGELFF.

In DNA form, the CDR3 reads TGTGCCAGCAGCTTAGATCAGGGGGTAATTTCCTACGAGCAGTACTTC. Amino acid sequence: CASSLDQGVISYEQYF. The chain links TRBV7-9 to TRBJ2-7; 7 positions match TRBD1. This CDR3 comprises 16 residues. V lost 1 base to trimming and J lost 1 base; unmatched junction nucleotides: 7. The V gene's germline CDR1 is SEHNR and CDR2 FQNEAQ (reference sequence).

The V gene is TRBV2, the J gene TRBJ2-3; no definite D call. The V end was cut by 3 bases, the J end by 3 bases, with 13 bases between. CDR1 is SNHLY and CDR2 is FYNNEI in the germline V gene. The CDR3 contains 15 residues. The CDR3 sequence: CASSEAGPPTDTQYF. CDR3 in DNA: TGTGCCAGCAGTGAGGCAGGTCCCCCTACAGATACGCAGTATTTT.

This sequence joins TRBV29-1 and TRBJ2-1; D uncertain. This CDR3 is 13 amino acids long. Per the germline V gene, CDR1 is SQVTM and CDR2 is ANQGSEA. Trimming left V 7 bases short and J 5 bases short, with 15 bases between. The CDR3 bases are TGCAGCGCTGCCCCCCTAGTTAACAATGAGCAGTTCTTC. This codes for CSAAPLVNNEQFF.

The DNA for the CDR3 is TGTGCCAGCAGCCCCCCCGGACAGGGACCAAGTGGGCAGTTCTTC. It codes for CASSPPGQGPSGQFF. The V gene is TRBV9, the J gene TRBJ2-1, with 8 bases that match TRBD1. V shed 4 bases, J shed 12 bases, and the junction held 15 bases outside the gene matches. Germline CDR1 SGDLS, CDR2 YYNGEE. The CDR3 contains 15 residues.

The chain uses TRBV5-6 and TRBJ1-2, with D possibly TRBD1 on 5 matching bases. This CDR3 is 12 amino acids long. The V and J ends lost 0 bases and 7 bases respectively, with 7 bases between them. Germline V CDR1 and CDR2: SGHDT, YYEEEE. The CDR3 is CASSLVQGGYTF. In nucleotides, the CDR3 is TGTGCCAGCAGCTTGGTCCAGGGTGGCTACACCTTC.

The chain carries TRBV11-3 and TRBJ2-2, with 7 positions matching TRBD1. Trimming removed 3 bases from V and 3 bases from J; junction bases left unmatched: 4. The CDR3 spans 15 residues. Per the germline V gene, CDR1 is SGHNT and CDR2 is YENEEA. This CDR3 is CASSFAGGHTGELFF. The CDR3, as DNA: TGTGCCAGCAGCTTCGCAGGGGGTCACACCGGGGAGCTGTTTTTT.

V gene TRBV24-1 combines with J gene TRBJ2-1, with no clear D. CDR3 length: 11 amino acids. V lost 5 bases to trimming and J lost 9 bases, with 7 bases between them. CDR1 and CDR2 from the germline V gene are KGHDR and SFDVKD. CDR3 DNA sequence: TGTGCCACCAGTGTCTTCGGTGAGCAGTTCTTC. Its protein product is CATSVFGEQFF.

This chain joins TRBV4-2 and TRBJ2-1, with 11 bases aligning to TRBD2. Germline trimming cut 4 bases from V and 7 bases from J; bases unmatched to any gene: 9. Per germline, CDR1 LGHNA and CDR2 YNFKEQ. This CDR3 has 16 residues. Written as DNA, the CDR3 is TGTGCCAGCAGCCCCATGACTAGCGGGACGTATAATGAGCAGTTCTTC. This translates into CASSPMTSGTYNEQFF.

The rearrangement uses TRBV11-2 and TRBJ2-2, with 11 bases matching TRBD2. The V and J ends lost 5 bases and 10 bases, in that order; junction bases with no gene match: 18. From germline, CDR1 is SGHAT and CDR2 FQNNGV. There are 18 residues in the CDR3. Here the CDR3 reads CASSQAPLTSGSPEELFF. As DNA, the CDR3 is TGTGCCAGCAGCCAGGCCCCCCTTACTAGCGGGAGCCCCGAGGAGCTGTTTTTT.

The CDR3 sequence: CAFSGGTTDTQYF. In DNA form, the CDR3 reads TGTGCCTTTAGCGGGGGGACCACAGATACGCAGTATTTT. This chain joins TRBV18 and TRBJ2-3; 10 positions match TRBD2. The CDR3 is made up of 13 amino acids. Per germline, CDR1 KGHSH and CDR2 LQKENI. Trimming took 11 bases from V and 2 from J; bases not matched to a gene: 4.

In this sample, this clone turned up once. CDR3 sequence (DNA): TGTGCCAGCAGCTTGGACAGGCAGAATGAAAAACTGTTTTTT. This codes for CASSLDRQNEKLFF. This sequence joins TRBV6-5 and TRBJ1-4; 7 bases line up with TRBD1. The CDR3 consists of 14 residues. The junction had 6 bases not matched to a gene; V was cut back by 6 bases and J by 5 bases. The germline gives CDR1 MNHEY, CDR2 SVGAGI.

The CDR3 sequence is CASSLAGAGNLYEQYF. The CDR3 bases are TGCGCCAGCAGCTTGGCCGGAGCGGGGAATCTTTACGAGCAGTACTTC. The chain couples TRBV5-1 to TRBJ2-7; 7 nucleotides match TRBD2. Germline V gene sequence: CDR1 SGHRS, CDR2 YFSETQ. J was trimmed by 4 bases and V by 0 bases; bases with no gene match: 10. The CDR3 has 16 residues.

This chain links TRBV5-6 with TRBJ2-5, with 7 bases matching TRBD2. This CDR3 contains 16 residues. Germline V gene lookup returns CDR1 SGHDT and CDR2 YYEEEE. V lost 2 bases, J lost 2 bases, and 9 bases stayed unmatched. CDR3 in DNA: TGTGCCAGCAGCTTTTCAGCGGGGTACCTACAAGAGACCCAGTACTTC. Translated: CASSFSAGYLQETQYF.

The chain has TRBV30 and TRBJ1-5; D perhaps matches TRBD1 (5 bases). V lost 0 bases, J lost 0 bases, and 9 bases lay in between. Germline loops: CDR1 GTSNPN, CDR2 SVGIG (reference sequence). This CDR3 is built from 15 residues. The CDR3 DNA reads TGTGCCTGGAGTGTAAGGGGTTATAGCAATCAGCCCCAGCATTTT. This codes for CAWSVRGYSNQPQHF. Supplemented by reference TRBV30 and TRBJ1-5, the full variable domain reads SQTIHQWPATLVQPVGSPLSLECTVEGTSNPNLYWYRQAAGRGLQLLFYSVGIGQISSEVPQNLSASRPQDRQFILSSKKLLLSDSGFYLCAWSVRGYSNQPQHFGDGTRLSIL.

V is TRBV27 and J is TRBJ2-7; TRBD2 agrees at 7 bases. V lost 3 bases, J lost 2 bases, and 16 bases stayed unmatched. The CDR3 has 18 amino acids. CDR1 is MNHEY, CDR2 SMNVEV, per germline (reference sequence). The CDR3 here is CASSFAAIPSGAPYEQYF. Here the CDR3 DNA reads TGTGCCAGCAGTTTTGCTGCCATCCCTAGCGGAGCCCCCTACGAGCAGTACTTC.

The chain recombines TRBV28 with TRBJ1-5, with 7 bases that match TRBD1. V dropped 2 bases and J dropped 5; count of bases not matched to a gene: 12. Germline CDR1 and CDR2: MDHEN and SYDVKM. This CDR3 has 17 residues. The chain's CDR3 is CASSLIKTGFFYQPQHF. Here the CDR3 DNA reads TGTGCCAGCAGTTTAATTAAGACAGGGTTTTTCTATCAGCCCCAGCATTTT.

This clone came up a few times. The chain couples TRBV7-2 to TRBJ1-1; D remains unclear. Germline V gene sequence: CDR1 SGHTA, CDR2 FQGNSA. The CDR3 runs to 14 residues. Trimming removed 1 base from V and 1 base from J, with 7 bases in between. In DNA, the CDR3 is TGTGCCAGCAGCTTAGTTAGCCAGAACACTGAAGCTTTCTTT. This encodes CASSLVSQNTEAFF.

This sequence joins TRBV2 and TRBJ2-3, with D possibly TRBD2 on 5 matching bases. V shed 6 bases and J shed 0 bases, with 16 bases lying between them. CDR3 length: 16 residues. The V gene's germline CDR1 is SNHLY and CDR2 FYNNEI. CDR3 protein: CASRFTSGGSTDTQYF. CDR3 DNA: TGTGCCAGCAGGTTCACCTCTGGAGGTAGCACAGATACGCAGTATTTT.